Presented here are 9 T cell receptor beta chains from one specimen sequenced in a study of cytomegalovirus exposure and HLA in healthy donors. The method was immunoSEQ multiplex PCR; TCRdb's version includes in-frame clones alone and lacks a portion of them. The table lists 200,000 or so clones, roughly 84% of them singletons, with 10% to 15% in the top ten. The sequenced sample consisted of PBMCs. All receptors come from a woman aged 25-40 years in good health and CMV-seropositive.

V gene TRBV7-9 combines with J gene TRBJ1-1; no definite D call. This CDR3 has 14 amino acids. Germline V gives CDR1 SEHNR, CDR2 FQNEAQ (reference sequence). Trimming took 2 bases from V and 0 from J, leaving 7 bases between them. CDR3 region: CASSLSGMNTEAFF. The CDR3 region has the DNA TGTGCCAGCAGCTTATCGGGGATGAACACTGAAGCTTTCTTT.

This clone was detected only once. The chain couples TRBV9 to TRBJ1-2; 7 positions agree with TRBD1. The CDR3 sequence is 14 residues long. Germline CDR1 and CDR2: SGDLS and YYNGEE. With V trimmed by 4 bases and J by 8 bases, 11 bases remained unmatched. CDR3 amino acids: CASSTRGGQRGYTF. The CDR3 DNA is TGTGCCAGCAGCACCAGAGGGGGCCAGAGAGGCTACACCTTC.

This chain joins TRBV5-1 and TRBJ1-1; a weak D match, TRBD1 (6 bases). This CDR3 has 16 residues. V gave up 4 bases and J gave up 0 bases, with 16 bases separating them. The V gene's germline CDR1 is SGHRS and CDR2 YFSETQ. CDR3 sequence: CASSPRIQGMNTEAFF. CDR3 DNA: TGCGCCAGCAGCCCCCGAATACAGGGTATGAACACTGAAGCTTTCTTT.

The CDR3 loop reads CASSPLTKLMDEQYF. Here the CDR3 DNA reads TGTGCCAGCAGTCCTCTGACTAAATTGATGGACGAGCAGTACTTC. The V and J genes are TRBV27 and TRBJ2-7; a weak D match, TRBD2 (5 bases). Trimming cost V 5 bases and J 5 bases, with 19 bases left between them. Germline V gene lookup returns CDR1 MNHEY and CDR2 SMNVEV (reference sequence). The CDR3 length is 15 residues.

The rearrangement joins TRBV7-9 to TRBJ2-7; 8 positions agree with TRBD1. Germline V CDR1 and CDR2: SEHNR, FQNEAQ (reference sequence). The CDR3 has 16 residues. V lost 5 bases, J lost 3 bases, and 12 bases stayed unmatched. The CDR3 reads CASSPQIGTGLYEQYF. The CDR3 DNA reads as TGTGCCAGCAGCCCCCAAATTGGGACAGGTCTCTACGAGCAGTACTTC.

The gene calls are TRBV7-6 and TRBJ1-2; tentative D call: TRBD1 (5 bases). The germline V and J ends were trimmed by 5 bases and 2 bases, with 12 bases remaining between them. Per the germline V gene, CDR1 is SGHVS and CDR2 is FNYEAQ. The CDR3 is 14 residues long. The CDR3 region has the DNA TGTGCCAGCAGCGTGGGGCCGTGGAACTATGGCTACACCTTC. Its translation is CASSVGPWNYGYTF.

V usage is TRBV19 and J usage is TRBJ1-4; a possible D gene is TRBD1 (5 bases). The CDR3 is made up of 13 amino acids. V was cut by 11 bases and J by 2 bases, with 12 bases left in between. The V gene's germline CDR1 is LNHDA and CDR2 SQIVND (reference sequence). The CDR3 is CASWGRTNEKLFF. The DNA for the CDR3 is TGTGCCTCTTGGGGGAGGACTAATGAAAAACTGTTTTTT.

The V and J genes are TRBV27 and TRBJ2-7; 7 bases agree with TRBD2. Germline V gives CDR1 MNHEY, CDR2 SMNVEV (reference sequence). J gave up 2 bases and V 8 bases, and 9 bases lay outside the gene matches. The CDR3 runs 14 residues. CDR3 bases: TGTGCCAGCCGCCTGGGGGGGGATACCTACGAGCAGTACTTC. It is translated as CASRLGGDTYEQYF.

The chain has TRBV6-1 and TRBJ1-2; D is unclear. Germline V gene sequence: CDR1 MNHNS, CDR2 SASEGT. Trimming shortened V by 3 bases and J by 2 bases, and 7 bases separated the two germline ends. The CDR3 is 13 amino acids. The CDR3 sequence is CASSEVRNYGYTF. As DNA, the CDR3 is TGTGCCAGCAGTGAGGTCAGAAACTATGGCTACACCTTC.